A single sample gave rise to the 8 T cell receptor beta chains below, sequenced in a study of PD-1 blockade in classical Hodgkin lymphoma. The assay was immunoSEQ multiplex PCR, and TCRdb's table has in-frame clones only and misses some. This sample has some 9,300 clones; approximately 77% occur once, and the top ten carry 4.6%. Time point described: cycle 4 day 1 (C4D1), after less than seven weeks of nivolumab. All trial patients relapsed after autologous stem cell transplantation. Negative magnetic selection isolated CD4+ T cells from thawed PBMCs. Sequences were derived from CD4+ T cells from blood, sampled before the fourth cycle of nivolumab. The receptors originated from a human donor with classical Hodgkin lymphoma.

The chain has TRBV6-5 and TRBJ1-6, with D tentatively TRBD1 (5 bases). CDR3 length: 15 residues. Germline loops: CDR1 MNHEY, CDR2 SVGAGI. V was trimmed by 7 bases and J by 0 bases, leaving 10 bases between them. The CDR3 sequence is CASNRLSSYNSPLHF. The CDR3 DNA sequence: TGTGCCAGCAACAGGCTGAGCTCCTATAATTCACCCCTCCACTTT.

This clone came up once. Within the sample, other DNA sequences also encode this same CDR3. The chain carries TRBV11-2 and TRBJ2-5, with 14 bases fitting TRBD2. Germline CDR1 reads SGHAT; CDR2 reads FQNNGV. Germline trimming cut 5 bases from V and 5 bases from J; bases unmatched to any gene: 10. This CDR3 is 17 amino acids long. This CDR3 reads CASSRGTSGGQVETQYF. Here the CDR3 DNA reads TGTGCCAGCAGCCGAGGGACTAGCGGGGGACAGGTGGAGACCCAGTACTTC.

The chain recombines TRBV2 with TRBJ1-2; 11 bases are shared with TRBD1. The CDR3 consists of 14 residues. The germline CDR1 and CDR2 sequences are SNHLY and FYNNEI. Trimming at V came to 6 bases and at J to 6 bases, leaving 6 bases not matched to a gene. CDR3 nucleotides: TGTGCCAGCAGCCGGGACAGGGGGTGGGATGGCTACACCTTC. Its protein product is CASSRDRGWDGYTF.

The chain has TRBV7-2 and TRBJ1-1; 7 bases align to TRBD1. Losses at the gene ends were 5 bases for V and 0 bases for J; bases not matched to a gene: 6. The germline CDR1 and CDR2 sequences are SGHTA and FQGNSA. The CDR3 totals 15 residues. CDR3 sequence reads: CASSPGGQMNTEAFF. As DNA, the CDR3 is TGTGCCAGCAGCCCGGGGGGACAGATGAACACTGAAGCTTTCTTT.

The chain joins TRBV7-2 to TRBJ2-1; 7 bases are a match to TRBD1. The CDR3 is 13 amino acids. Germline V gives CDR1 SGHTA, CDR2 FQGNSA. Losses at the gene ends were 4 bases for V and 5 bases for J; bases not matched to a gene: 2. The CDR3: CASSSGQNNEQFF. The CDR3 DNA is TGTGCCAGCAGCTCGGGACAGAACAATGAGCAGTTCTTC.

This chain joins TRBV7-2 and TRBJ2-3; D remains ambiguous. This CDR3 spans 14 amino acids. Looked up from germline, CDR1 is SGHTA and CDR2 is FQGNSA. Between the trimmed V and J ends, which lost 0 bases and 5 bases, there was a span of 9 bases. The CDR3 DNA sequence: TGTGCCAGCAGCTTAGCAGGCCCAGGAGATACGCAGTATTTT. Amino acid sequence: CASSLAGPGDTQYF.

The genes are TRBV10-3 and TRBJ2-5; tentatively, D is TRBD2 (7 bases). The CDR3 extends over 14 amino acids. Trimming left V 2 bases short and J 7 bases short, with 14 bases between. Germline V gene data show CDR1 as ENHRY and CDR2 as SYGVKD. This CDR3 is CAISEGGAWRTQYF. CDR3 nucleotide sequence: TGTGCCATCAGTGAGGGGGGGGCATGGCGGACCCAGTACTTC.

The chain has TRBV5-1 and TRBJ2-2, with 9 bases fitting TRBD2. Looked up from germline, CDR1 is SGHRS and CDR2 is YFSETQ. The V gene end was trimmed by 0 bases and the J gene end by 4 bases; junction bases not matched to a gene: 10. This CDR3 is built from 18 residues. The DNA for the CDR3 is TGCGCCAGCAGCTTGGTTAGCGGGGGACCCGTTCGCACCGGGGAGCTGTTTTTT. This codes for CASSLVSGGPVRTGELFF.